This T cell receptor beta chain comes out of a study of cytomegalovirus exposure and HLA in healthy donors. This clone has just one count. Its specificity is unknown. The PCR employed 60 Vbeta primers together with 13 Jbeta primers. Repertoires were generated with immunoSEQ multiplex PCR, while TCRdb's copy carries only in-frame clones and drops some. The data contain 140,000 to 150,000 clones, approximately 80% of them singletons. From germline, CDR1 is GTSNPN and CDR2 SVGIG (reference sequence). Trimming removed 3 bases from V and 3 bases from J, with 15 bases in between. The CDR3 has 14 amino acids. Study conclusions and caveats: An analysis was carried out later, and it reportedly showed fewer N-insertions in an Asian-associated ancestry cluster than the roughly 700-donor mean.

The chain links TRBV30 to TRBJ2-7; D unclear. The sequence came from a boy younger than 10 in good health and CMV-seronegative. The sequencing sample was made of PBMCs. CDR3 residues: CAWRMGQAGYEQYF. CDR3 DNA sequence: TGTGCCTGGAGAATGGGCCAGGCTGGCTACGAGCAGTACTTC.